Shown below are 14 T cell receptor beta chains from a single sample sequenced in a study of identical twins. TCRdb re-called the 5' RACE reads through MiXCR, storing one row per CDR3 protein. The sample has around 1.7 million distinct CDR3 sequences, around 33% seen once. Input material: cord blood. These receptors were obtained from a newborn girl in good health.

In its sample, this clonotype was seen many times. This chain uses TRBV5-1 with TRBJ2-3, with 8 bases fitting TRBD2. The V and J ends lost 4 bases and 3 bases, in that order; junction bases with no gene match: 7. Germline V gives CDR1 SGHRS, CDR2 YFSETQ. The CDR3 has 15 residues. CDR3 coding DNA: TGCGCCAGCAGCCTCACGGGGGGGCGAACAGATACGCAGTATTTT. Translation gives CASSLTGGRTDTQYF.

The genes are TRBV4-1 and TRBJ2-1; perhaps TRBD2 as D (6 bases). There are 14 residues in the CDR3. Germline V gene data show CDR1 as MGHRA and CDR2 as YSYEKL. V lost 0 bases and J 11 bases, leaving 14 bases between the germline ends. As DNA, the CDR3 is TGCGCCAGCAGCCAAGAACCACGGGGAGGAAAGCAGTTCTTC. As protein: CASSQEPRGGKQFF.

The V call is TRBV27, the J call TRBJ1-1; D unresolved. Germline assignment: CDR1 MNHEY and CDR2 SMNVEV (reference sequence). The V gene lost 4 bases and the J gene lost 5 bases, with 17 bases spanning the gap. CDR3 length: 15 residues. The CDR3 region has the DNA TGTGCCAGCAGTTCGAGACGGATAGGGAGGACTGAAGCTTTCTTT. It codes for CASSSRRIGRTEAFF.

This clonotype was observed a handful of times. The CDR3 loop is CATSREFVYGYTF. CDR3 nucleotides: TGTGCCACCAGCAGAGAGTTTGTATATGGCTACACCTTC. The chain joins TRBV15 to TRBJ1-2; D is unresolved. CDR3 length equals 13 residues. Germline V gene sequence: CDR1 LNHNV, CDR2 YYDKDF (reference sequence). The V gene lost 0 bases and the J gene lost 5 bases, with 7 bases spanning the gap.

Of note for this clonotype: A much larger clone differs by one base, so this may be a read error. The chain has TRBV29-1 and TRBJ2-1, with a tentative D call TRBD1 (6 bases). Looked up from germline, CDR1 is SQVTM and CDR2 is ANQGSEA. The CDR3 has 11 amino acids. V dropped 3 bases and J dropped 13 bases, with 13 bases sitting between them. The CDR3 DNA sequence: TGCAGCGTTGAGACAGGAGAGACCCAGTTCTTC. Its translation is CSVETGETQFF.

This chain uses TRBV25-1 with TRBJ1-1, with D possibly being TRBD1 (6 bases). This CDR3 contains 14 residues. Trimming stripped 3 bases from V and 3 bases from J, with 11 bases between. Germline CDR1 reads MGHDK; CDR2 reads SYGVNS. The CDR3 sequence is CASSEWGGHTEAFF. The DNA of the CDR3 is TGTGCCAGCAGTGAGTGGGGGGGGCACACTGAAGCTTTCTTT.

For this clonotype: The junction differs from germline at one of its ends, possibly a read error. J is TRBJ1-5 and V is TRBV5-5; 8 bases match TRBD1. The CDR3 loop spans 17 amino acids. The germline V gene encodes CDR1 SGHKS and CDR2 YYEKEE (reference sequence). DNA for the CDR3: TGTGCCAGCAGCTGGGGACAGGCGTTCTATAGCAATCACCCCCAGCATTTT. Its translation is CASSWGQAFYSNHPQHF.

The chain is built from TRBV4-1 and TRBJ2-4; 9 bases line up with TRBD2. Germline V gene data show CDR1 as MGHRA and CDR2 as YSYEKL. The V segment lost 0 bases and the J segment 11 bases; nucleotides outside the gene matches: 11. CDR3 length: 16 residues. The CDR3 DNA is TGCGCCAGCAGCCAAGATCTCGGTAGCGGGAGCGGATTTCAGTACTTC. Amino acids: CASSQDLGSGSGFQYF.

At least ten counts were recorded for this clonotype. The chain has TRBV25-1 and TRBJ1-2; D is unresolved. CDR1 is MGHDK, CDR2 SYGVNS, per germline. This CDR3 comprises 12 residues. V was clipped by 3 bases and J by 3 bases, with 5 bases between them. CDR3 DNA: TGTGCCAGCAGTGATCTCCACTATGGCTACACCTTC. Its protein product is CASSDLHYGYTF.

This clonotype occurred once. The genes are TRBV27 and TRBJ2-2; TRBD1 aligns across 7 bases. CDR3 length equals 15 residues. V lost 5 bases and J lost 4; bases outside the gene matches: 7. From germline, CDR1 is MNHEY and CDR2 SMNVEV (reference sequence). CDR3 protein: CASSIGTAFTGELFF. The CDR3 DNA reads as TGTGCCAGCAGTATCGGGACAGCTTTCACCGGGGAGCTGTTTTTT.

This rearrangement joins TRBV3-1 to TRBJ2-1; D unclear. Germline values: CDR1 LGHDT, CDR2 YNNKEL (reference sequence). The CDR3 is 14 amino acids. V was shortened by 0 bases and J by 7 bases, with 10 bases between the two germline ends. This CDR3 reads CASSQDGFLNEQFF. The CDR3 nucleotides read TGTGCCAGCAGCCAAGACGGGTTCCTTAATGAGCAGTTCTTC.

This CDR3 is CASSVQAGQETQYF. The CDR3 DNA reads TGTGCCAGCAGCGTCCAAGCGGGACAAGAGACCCAGTACTTC. The chain carries TRBV9 and TRBJ2-5; 7 positions match TRBD2. V lost 2 bases, J lost 2 bases, and 3 bases stayed unmatched. CDR3 size: 14 residues. Per germline, CDR1 SGDLS and CDR2 YYNGEE. Drawing the rest from reference TRBV9 and TRBJ2-5, the complete variable domain is DSGVTQTPKHLITATGQRVTLRCSPRSGDLSVYWYQQSLDQGLQFLIQYYNGEERAKGNILERFSAQQFPDLHSELNLSSLELGDSALYFCASSVQAGQETQYFGPGTRLLVL.

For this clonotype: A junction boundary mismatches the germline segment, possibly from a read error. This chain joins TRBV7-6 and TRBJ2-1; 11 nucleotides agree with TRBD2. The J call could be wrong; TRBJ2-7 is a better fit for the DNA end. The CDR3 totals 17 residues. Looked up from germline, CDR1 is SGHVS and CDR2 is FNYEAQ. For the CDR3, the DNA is TGTGCCAGCAGCCTAGCCCTAGCGGGGGGAGTTGACTACGAGCAGTACTTC. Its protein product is CASSLALAGGVDYEQYF.

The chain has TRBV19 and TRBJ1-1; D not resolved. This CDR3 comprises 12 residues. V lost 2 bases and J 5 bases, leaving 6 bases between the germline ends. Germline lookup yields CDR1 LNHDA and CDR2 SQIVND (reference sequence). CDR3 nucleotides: TGTGCCAGTAGTATAATCCCGACTGAAGCTTTCTTT. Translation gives CASSIIPTEAFF.